One T cell receptor (beta chain) is described in this entry. This sample was included in a study of blood T cell repertoires in COVID-19. The CDR3 is made up of 12 amino acids. V was clipped by 1 base and J by 12 bases; unmatched bases: 6. The germline V gene has CDR1 SGHRS and CDR2 YFSETQ. Clones were read by immunoSEQ multiplex PCR, and TCRdb kept only the in-frame ones, dropping some. Of more than 400,000 clones in the sample, less than 95% were seen once. Sequencing was carried out using PBMCs or T cells enriched from blood (not recorded which). This rearrangement joins TRBV5-1 to TRBJ1-2, with 7 nucleotides matching TRBD1. The sequence was collected from a man younger than 35 who had recovered from COVID-19. In DNA, the CDR3 is TGCGCCAGCAGCTTGTCAGGGGGGATGGACACCTTC. Its protein product is CASSLSGGMDTF.